This entry features one T cell receptor beta chain sequence. The record originates from a study of blood T cell repertoires in COVID-19. Across the study: There were acute and convalescent COVID-19 samples, and they came from the United States, Italy and Spain. PBMCs, B-cell-depleted T cells, or T cells were the source of the cDNA or gDNA that made up the material.

Per the original data handling: The assay estimated nucleated cells by amplifying reference gene primers. Assay used: immunoSEQ multiplex PCR; TCRdb lists only in-frame clones, some missing. That table supplies the V and J calls and clone size; D and trimming were determined from the DNA. Here the sample spans around 100,000 clones, around 67% being singletons. One Seattle source followed patients from active infection through their disease course. V lost 0 bases and J lost 0, with 13 bases in between. This CDR3 has 16 amino acids. Germline lookup yields CDR1 SGHDT and CDR2 YYEEEE. The sequence was collected from a man between 65 and 85 years old with COVID-19, enrolled during active disease. The source material was peripheral blood. The chain recombines TRBV5-6 with TRBJ2-7, with D maybe TRBD2 (5 bases). CDR3 in DNA: TGTGCCAGCAGCTTGGGAGGGTTTCAAAGCTCCTACGAGCAGTACTTC. This sequence encodes CASSLGGFQSSYEQYF.